This TCR beta chain appears in the sequencing data of a study of T cell clonality in common variable immunodeficiency. Study-wide results and caveats: CVID subjects showed higher TCRbeta clonality than healthy controls. Reportedly, TCR beta sequences from common variable immunodeficiency showed fewer deletions and N-nucleotide insertions. Fewer TCRbeta clones were shared among CVID subjects than controls.

Sequencing input was equivalent genomic DNA from CVID and controls. Assay: immunoSEQ multiplex PCR; the TCRdb copy retains only in-frame clones and omits some. The specimen gives about 28,000 clones without singletons; the ten biggest hold roughly 27%. This clone showed up many times. Its antigen is not identified. The missing CDR3 end, 3 residues past where the read stops, is filled in from the germline J gene. V lost 5 bases to trimming and J lost 2 bases; unmatched junction nucleotides: 5. Germline CDR1 is DFQATT and CDR2 is SNEGSKA (reference sequence). CDR3 length: 15 residues. The receptor comes from a human donor with common variable immunodeficiency. Sequenced material: peripheral blood mononuclear cells. This chain connects TRBV20-1 to TRBJ2-3; 12 nucleotides agree with TRBD2. The part of the CDR3 DNA that was read is TGCAGTGCTTCCCGGACTAGCGGGGCCACAGATACG. As protein: CSASRTSGATDT. The entire CDR3 protein reads CSASRTSGATDTQYF.